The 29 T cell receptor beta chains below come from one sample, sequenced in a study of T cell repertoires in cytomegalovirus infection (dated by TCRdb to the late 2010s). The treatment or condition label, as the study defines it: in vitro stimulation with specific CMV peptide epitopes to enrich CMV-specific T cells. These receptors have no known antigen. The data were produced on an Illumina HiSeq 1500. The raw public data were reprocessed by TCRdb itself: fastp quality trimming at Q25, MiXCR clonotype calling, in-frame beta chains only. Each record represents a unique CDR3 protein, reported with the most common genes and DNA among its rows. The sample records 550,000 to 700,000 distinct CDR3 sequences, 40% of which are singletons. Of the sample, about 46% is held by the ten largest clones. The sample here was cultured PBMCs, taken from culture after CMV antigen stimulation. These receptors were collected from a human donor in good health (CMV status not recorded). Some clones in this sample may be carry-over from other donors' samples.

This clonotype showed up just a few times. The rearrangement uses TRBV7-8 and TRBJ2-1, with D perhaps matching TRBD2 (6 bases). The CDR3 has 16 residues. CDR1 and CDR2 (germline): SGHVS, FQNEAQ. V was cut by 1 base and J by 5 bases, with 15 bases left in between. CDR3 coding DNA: TGTGCCAGCAGCTTAGGAGCAGGACTACCCAACAATGAGCAGTTCTTC. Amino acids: CASSLGAGLPNNEQFF.

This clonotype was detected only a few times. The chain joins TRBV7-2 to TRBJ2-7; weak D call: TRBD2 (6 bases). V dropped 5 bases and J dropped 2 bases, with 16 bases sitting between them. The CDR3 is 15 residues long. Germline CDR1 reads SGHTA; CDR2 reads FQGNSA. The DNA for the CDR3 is TGTGCCAGCAGCCGGGGGTGGGGTGTCACCTACGAGCAGTACTTC. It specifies CASSRGWGVTYEQYF.

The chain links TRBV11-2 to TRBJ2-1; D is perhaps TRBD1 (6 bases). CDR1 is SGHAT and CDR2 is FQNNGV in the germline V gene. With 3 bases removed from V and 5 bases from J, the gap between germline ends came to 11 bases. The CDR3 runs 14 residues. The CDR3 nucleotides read TGTGCCAGCAGCTTTTTATGGACAGACAATGAGCAGTTCTTC. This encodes CASSFLWTDNEQFF.

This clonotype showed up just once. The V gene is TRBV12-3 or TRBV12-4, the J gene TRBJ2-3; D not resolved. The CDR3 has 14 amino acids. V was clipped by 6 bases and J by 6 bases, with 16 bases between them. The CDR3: CASRMTGPADTQYF. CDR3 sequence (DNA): TGTGCCAGCAGGATGACTGGACCCGCTGATACGCAGTATTTT.

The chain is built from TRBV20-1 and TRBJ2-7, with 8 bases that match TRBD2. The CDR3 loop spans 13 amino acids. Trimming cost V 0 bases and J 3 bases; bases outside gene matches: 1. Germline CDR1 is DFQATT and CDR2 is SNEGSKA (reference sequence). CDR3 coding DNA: TGCAGTGCTAGAGACGGGAGGGGCTACGAGCAGTACTTC. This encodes CSARDGRGYEQYF.

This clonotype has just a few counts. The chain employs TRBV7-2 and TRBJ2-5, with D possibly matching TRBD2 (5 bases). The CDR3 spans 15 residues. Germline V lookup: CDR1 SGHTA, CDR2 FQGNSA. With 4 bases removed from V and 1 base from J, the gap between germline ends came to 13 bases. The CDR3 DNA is TGTGCCAGCAGCTCGGTGAGAGCGGCCCAAGAGACCCAGTACTTC. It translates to CASSSVRAAQETQYF.

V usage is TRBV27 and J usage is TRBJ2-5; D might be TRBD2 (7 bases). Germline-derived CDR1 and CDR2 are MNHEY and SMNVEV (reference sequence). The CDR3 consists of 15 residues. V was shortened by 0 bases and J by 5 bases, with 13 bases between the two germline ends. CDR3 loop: CASSLSGGPYETQYF. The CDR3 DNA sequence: TGTGCCAGCAGTTTATCGGGGGGGCCATATGAGACCCAGTACTTC.

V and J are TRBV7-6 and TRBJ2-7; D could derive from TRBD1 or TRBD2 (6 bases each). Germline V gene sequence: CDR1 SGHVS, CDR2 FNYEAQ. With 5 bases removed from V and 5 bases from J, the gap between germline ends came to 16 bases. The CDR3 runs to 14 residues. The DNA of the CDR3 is TGTGCCAGCAGCGGAGAGGGGGGCTTGAACGAGCAGTACTTC. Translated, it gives CASSGEGGLNEQYF.

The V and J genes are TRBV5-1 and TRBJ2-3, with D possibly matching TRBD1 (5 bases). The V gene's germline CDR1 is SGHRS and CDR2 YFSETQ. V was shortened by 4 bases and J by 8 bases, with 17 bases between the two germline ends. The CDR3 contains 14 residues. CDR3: CASSPGAGKRTQYF. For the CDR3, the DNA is TGCGCCAGCAGCCCCGGAGCAGGGAAGCGTACGCAGTATTTT.

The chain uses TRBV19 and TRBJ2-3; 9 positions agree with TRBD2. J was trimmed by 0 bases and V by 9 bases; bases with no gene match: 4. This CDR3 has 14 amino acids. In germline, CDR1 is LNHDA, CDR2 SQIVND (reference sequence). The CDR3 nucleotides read TGTGCCAGAGGACTAGCGCTTAGCACAGATACGCAGTATTTT. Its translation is CARGLALSTDTQYF.

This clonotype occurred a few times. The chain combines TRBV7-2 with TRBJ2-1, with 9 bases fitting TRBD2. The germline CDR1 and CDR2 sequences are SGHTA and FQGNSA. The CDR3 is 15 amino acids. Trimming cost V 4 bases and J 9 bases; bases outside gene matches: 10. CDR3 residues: CASSSPSGGRPEQFF. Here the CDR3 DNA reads TGTGCCAGCAGCTCCCCGAGCGGGGGGAGGCCTGAGCAGTTCTTC.

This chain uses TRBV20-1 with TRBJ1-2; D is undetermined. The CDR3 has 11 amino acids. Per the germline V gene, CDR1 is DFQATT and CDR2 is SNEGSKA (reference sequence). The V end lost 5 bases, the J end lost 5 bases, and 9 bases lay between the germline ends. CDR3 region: CSAVQRYGYTF. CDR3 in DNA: TGCAGTGCTGTACAGCGGTATGGCTACACCTTC.

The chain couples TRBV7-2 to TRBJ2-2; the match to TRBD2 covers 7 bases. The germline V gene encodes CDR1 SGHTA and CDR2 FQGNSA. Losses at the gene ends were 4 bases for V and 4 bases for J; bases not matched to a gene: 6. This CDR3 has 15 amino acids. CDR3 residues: CASSSLREGTGELFF. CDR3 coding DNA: TGTGCCAGCAGCTCCTTGAGGGAGGGCACCGGGGAGCTGTTTTTT. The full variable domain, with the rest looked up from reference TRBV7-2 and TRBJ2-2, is GAGVSQSPSNKVTEKGKDVELRCDPISGHTALYWYRQSLGQGLEFLIYFQGNSAPDKSGLPSDRFSAERTGGSVSTLTIQRTQQEDSAVYLCASSSLREGTGELFFGEGSRLTVL.

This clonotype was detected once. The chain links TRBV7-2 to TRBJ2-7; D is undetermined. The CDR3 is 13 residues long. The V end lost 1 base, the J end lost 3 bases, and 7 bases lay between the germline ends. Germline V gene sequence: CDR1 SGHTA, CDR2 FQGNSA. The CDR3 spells CASSLDSHYEQYF. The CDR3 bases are TGTGCCAGCAGCTTAGACTCACACTACGAGCAGTACTTC.

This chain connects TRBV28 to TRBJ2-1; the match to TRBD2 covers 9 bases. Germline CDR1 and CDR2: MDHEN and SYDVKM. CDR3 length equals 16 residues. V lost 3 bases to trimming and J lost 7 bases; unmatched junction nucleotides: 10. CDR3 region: CASSFRAGGRQNEQFF. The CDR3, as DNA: TGTGCCAGCAGTTTCCGGGCGGGGGGGCGTCAAAATGAGCAGTTCTTC.

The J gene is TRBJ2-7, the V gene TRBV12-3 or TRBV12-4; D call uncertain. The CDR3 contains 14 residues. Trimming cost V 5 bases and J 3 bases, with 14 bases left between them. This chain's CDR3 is CASSGSSVLYEQYF. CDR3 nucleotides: TGTGCCAGCAGTGGATCCTCGGTCCTCTACGAGCAGTACTTC.

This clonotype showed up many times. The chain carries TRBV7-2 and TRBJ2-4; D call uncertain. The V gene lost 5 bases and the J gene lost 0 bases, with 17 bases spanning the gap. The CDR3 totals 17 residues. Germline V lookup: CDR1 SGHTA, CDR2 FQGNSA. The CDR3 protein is CASSPRSANLAKNIQYF. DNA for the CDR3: TGTGCCAGCAGCCCGCGCAGCGCCAACCTAGCCAAAAACATTCAGTACTTC.

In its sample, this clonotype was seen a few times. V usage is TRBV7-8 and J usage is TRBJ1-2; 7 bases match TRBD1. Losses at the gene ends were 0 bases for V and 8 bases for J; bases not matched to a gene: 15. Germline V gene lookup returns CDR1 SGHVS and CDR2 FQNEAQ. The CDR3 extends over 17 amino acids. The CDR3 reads CASSLAESFRQGDGYTF. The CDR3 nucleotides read TGTGCCAGCAGCTTAGCGGAGTCGTTTAGACAGGGAGACGGCTACACCTTC.

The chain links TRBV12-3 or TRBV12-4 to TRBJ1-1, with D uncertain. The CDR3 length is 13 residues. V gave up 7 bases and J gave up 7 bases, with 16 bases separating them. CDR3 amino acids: CASTPSGSFEAFF. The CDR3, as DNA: TGTGCCAGCACCCCATCGGGGTCCTTTGAAGCTTTCTTT.

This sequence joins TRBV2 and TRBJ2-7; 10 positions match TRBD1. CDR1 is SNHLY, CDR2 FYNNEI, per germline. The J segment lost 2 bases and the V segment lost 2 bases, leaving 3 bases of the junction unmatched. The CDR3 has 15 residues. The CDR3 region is CASSEPGQGAYEQYF. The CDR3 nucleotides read TGTGCCAGCAGTGAACCCGGACAGGGGGCCTACGAGCAGTACTTC.

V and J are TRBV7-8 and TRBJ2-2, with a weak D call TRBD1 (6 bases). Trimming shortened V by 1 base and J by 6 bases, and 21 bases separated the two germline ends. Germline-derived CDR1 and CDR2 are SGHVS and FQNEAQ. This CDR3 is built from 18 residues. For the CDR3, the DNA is TGTGCCAGCAGCTTAGTTGTCAGGGGAACGGTCTTAGCCGGGGAGCTGTTTTTT. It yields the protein CASSLVVRGTVLAGELFF.

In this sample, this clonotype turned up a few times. The CDR3 region has the DNA TGCGCCAGCAGCCAAGAGGGCAGGGGGAACACTGAAGCTTTCTTT. Its protein is CASSQEGRGNTEAFF. The chain combines TRBV4-1 with TRBJ1-1; perhaps TRBD1 as D (6 bases). Germline assignment: CDR1 MGHRA and CDR2 YSYEKL. The germline V and J ends were trimmed by 0 bases and 1 base, with 9 bases remaining between them. The CDR3 loop spans 15 amino acids.

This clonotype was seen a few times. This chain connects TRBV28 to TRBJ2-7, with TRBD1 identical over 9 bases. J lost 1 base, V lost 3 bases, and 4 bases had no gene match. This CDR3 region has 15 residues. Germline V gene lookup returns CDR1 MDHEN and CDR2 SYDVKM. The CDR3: CASSFTGGFSYEQYF. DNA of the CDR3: TGTGCCAGCAGTTTCACAGGGGGCTTTTCCTACGAGCAGTACTTC.

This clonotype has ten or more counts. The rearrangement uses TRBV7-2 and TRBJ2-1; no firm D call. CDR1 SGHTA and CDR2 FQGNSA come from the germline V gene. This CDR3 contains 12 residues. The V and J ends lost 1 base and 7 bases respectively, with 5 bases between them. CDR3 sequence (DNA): TGTGCCAGCAGCTTAGTGTGGAATGAGCAGTTCTTC. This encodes CASSLVWNEQFF.

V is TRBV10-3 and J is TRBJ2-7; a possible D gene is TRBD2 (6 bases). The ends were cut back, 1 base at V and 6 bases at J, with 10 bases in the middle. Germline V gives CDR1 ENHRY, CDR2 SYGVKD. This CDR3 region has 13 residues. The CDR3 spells CAISEFPGGEQYF. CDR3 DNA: TGTGCCATCAGTGAGTTTCCCGGGGGCGAGCAGTACTTC.

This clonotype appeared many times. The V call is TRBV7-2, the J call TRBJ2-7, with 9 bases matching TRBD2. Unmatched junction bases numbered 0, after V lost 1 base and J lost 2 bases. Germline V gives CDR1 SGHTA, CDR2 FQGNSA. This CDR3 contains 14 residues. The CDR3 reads CASSLVAGAYEQYF. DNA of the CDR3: TGTGCCAGCAGCTTAGTAGCGGGAGCCTACGAGCAGTACTTC.

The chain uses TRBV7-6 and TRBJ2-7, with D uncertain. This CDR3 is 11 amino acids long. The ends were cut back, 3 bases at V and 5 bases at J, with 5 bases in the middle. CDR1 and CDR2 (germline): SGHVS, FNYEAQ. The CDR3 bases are TGTGCCAGCAGCTTGGGGAACGAGCAGTACTTC. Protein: CASSLGNEQYF. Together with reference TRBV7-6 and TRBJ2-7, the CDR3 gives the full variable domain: GAGVSQSPRYKVTKRGQDVALRCDPISGHVSLYWYRQALGQGPEFLTYFNYEAQQDKSGLPNDRFSAERPEGSISTLTIQRTEQRDSAMYRCASSLGNEQYFGPGTRLTVT.

DNA of the CDR3: TGCGCCAGCAGGGAACGGACCATGAACACTGAAGCTTTCTTT. Its protein is CASRERTMNTEAFF. V gene TRBV5-1 combines with J gene TRBJ1-1; D is ambiguous. The ends were cut back, 5 bases at V and 0 bases at J, with 11 bases in the middle. CDR3 length equals 14 residues. Germline-derived CDR1 and CDR2 are SGHRS and YFSETQ.

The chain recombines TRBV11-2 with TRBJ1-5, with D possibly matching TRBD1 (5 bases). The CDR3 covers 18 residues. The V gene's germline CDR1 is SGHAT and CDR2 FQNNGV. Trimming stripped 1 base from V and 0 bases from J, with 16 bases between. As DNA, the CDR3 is TGTGCCAGCAGCTTAGGAGCTACGGGGACGTATAGCAATCAGCCCCAGCATTTT. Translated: CASSLGATGTYSNQPQHF. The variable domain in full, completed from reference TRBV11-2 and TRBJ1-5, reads EAGVAQSPRYKIIEKRQSVAFWCNPISGHATLYWYQQILGQGPKLLIQFQNNGVVDDSQLPKDRFSAERLKGVDSTLKIQPAKLEDSAVYLCASSLGATGTYSNQPQHFGDGTRLSIL.